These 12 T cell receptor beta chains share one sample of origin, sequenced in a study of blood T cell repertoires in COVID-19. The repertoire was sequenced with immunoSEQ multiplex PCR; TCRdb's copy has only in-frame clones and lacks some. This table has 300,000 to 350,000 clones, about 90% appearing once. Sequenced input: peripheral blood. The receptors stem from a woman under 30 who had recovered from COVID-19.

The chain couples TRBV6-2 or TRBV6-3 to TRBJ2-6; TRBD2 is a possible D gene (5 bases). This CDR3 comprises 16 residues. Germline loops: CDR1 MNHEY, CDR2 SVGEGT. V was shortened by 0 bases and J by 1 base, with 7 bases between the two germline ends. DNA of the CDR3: TGTGCCAGCAGTTACTCAGGCGGGTCTGGGGCCAACGTCCTGACTTTC. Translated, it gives CASSYSGGSGANVLTF.

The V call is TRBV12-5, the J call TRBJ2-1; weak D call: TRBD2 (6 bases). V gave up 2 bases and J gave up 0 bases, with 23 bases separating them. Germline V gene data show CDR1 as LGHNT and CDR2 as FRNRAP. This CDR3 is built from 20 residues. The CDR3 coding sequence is TGTGCTAGTGGTTTGAGAAGGTATAGCGGAACTTCGAGCTCCTACAATGAGCAGTTCTTC. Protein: CASGLRRYSGTSSSYNEQFF.

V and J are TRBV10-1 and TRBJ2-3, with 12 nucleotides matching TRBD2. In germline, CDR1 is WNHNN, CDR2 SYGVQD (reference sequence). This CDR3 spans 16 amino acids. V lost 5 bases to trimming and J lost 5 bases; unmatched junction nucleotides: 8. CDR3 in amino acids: CASSRLAGGPVDTQYF. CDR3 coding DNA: TGCGCCAGCAGTAGGCTAGCGGGAGGGCCGGTAGATACGCAGTATTTT.

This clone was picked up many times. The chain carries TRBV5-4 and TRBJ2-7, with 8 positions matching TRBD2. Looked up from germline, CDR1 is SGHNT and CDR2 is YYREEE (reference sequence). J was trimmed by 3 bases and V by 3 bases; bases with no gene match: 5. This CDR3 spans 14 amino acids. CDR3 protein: CASSSTGTSYEQYV. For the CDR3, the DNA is TGTGCCAGCAGCTCTACCGGGACTAGCTACGAGCAGTACGTC.

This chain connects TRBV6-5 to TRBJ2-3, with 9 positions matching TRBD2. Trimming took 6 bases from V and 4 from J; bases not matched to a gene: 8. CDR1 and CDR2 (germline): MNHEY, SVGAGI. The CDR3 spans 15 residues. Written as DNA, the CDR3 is TGTGCCAGCAGAGTTAGCGGGGGAGGGGCAGATACGCAGTATTTT. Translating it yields CASRVSGGGADTQYF.

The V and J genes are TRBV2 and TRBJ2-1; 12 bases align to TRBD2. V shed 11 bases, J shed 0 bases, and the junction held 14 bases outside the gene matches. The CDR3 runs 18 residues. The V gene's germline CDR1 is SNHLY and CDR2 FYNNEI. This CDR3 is CASDRTSGNYPSYNEQFF. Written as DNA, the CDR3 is TGTGCCTCAGACCGGACTAGCGGGAATTACCCCTCCTACAATGAGCAGTTCTTC.

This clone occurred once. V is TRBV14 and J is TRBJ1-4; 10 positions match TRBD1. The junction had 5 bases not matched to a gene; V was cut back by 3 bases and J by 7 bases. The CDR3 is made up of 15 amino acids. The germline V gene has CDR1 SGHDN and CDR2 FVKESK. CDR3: CASSHRTGGAEKLFF. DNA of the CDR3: TGTGCCAGCAGCCACCGGACAGGGGGAGCTGAAAAACTGTTTTTT. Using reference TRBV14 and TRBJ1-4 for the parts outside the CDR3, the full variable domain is EAGVTQFPSHSVIEKGQTVTLRCDPISGHDNLYWYRRVMGKEIKFLLHFVKESKQDESGMPNNRFLAERTGGTYSTLKVQPAELEDSGVYFCASSHRTGGAEKLFFGSGTQLSVL.

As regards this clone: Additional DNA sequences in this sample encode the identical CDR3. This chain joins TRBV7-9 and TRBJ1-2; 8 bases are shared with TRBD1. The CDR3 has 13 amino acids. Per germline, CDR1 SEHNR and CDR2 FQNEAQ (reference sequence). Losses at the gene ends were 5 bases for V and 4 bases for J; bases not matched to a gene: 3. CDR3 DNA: TGTGCCAGCAGCCCTGGACAGGGCTATGGCTACACCTTC. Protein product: CASSPGQGYGYTF.

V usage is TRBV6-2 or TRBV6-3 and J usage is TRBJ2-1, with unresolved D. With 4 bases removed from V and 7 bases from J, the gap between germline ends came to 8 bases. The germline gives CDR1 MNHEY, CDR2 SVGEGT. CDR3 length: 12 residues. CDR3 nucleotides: TGTGCCAGCAGTTCGCGTGTGAATGAGCAGTTCTTC. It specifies CASSSRVNEQFF.

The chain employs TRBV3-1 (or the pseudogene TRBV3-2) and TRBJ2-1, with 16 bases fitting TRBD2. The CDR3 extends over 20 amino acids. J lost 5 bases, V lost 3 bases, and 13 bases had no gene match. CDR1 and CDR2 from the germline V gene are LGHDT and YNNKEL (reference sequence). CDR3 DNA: TGTGCCAGCAGCCATCAAGGGACTAGCGGGAGGGCCAGTGGGAACAATGAGCAGTTCTTC. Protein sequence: CASSHQGTSGRASGNNEQFF.

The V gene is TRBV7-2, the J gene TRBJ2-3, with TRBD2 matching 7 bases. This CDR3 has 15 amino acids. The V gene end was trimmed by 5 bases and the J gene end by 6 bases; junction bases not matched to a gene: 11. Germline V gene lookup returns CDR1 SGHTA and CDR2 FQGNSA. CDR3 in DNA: TGTGCCAGCAGCGCCCGGGACTATTCGGCTGATACGCAGTATTTT. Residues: CASSARDYSADTQYF.

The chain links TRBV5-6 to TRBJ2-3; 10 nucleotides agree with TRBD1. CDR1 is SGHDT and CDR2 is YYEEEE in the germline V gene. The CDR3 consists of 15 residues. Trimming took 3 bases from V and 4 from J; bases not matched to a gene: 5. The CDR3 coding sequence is TGTGCCAGCAGCTGGGACAGGGGCAATGCAGATACGCAGTATTTT. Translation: CASSWDRGNADTQYF.